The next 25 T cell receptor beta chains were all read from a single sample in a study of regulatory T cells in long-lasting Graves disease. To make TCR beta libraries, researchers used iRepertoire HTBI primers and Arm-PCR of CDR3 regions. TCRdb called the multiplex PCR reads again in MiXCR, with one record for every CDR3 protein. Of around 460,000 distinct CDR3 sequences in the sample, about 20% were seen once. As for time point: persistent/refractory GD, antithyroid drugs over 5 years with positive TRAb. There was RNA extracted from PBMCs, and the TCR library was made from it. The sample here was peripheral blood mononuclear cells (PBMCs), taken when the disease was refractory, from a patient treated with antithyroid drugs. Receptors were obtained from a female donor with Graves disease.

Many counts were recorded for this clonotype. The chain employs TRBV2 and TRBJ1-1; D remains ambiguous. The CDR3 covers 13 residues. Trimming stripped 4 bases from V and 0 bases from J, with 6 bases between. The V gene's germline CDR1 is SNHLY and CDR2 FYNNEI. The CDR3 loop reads CASSGYMNTEAFF. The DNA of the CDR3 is TGTGCCAGCAGTGGATATATGAACACTGAAGCTTTCTTT.

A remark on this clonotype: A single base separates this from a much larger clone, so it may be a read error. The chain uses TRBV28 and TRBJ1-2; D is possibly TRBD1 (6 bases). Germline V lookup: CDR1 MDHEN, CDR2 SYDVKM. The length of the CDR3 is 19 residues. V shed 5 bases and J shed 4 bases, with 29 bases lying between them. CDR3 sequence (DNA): TGTGCCAGCAGTCCTTACAGGGTAAGGACTATACGGGACGGCTATGGCTACACCTTC. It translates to CASSPYRVRTIRDGYGYTF.

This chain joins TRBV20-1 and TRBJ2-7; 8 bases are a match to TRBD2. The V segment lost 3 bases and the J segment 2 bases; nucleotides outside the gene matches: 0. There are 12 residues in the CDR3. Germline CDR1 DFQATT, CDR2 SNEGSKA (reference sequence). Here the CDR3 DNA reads TGCAGTGCTAGCGGGGGGGCCTACGAGCAGTACTTC. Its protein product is CSASGGAYEQYF.

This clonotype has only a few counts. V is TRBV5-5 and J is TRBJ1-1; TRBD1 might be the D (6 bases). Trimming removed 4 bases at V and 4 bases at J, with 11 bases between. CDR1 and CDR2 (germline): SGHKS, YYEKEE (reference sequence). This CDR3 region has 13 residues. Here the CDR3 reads CASSRQVGTEAFF. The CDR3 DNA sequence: TGTGCCAGCAGCCGACAGGTTGGCACTGAAGCTTTCTTT.

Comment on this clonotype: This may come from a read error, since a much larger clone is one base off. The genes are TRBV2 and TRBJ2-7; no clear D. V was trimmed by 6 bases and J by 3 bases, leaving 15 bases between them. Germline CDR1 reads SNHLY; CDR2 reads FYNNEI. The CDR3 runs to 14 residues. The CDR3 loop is CASSASAVNYEQYF. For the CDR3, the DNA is TGTGCCAGCAGCGCTTCGGCGGTCAACTACGAGCAGTACTTC.

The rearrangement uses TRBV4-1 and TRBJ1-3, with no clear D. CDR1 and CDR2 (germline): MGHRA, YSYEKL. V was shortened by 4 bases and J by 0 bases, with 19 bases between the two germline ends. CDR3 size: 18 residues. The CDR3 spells CASSPGILRKSSGNTIYF. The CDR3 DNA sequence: TGCGCCAGCAGCCCCGGAATTCTTAGAAAATCCTCTGGAAACACCATATATTTT.

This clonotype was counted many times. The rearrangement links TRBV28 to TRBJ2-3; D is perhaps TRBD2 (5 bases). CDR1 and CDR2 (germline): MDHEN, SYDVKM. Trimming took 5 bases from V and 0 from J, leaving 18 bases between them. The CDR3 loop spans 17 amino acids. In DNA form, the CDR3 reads TGTGCCAGCAGTCTCACGGGGAAGCCAACGAGCACAGATACGCAGTATTTT. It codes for CASSLTGKPTSTDTQYF.

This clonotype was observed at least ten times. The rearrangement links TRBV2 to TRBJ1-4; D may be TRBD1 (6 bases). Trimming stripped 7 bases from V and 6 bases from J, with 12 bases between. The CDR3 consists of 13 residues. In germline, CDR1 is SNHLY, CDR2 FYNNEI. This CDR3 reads CASKMGADEKLFF. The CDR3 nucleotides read TGTGCCAGCAAAATGGGGGCGGATGAAAAACTGTTTTTT.

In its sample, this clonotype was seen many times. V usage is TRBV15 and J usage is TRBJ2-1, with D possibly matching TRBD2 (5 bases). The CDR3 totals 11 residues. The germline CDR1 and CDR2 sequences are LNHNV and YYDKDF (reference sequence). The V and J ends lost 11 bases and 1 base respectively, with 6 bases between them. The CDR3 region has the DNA TGTGCCGAGGGTTCCTACAATGAGCAGTTCTTC. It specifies CAEGSYNEQFF.

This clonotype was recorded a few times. The CDR3 bases are TGTGCCAGCACCGGGACAGGGGTCTACGAGCAGTACTTC. Its protein is CASTGTGVYEQYF. This chain links TRBV6-1 with TRBJ2-7; TRBD1 agrees at 10 bases. With 7 bases clipped from V and 3 bases from J, the junction kept 3 bases outside the gene matches. Germline lookup yields CDR1 MNHNS and CDR2 SASEGT. This CDR3 has 13 amino acids.

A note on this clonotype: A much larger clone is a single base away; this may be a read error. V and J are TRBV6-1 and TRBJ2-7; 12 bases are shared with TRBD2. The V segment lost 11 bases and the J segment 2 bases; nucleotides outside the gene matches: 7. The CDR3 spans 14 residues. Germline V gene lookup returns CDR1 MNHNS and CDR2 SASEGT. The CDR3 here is CAAQTSGRTYEQYF. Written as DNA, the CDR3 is TGTGCCGCCCAGACTAGCGGGAGAACCTACGAGCAGTACTTC.

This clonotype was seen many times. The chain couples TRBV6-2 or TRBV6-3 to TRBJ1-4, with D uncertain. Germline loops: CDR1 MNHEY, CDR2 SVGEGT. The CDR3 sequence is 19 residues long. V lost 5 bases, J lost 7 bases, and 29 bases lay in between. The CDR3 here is CASSEAGIAVGSNREKLFF. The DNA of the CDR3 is TGTGCCAGCAGTGAAGCTGGGATAGCAGTTGGGAGCAATCGTGAAAAACTGTTTTTT.

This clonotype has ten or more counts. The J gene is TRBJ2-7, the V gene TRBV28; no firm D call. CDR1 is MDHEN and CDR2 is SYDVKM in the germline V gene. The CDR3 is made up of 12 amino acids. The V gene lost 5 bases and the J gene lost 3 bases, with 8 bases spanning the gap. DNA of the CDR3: TGTGCCAGCAGTCCCAAGGGCTACGAGCAGTACTTC. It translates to CASSPKGYEQYF.

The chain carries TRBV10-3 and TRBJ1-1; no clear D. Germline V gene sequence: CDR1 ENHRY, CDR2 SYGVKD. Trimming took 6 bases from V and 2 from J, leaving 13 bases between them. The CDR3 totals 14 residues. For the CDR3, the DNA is TGTGCCATCAGGGTTAATAAGGGTAACACTGAAGCTTTCTTT. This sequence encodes CAIRVNKGNTEAFF.

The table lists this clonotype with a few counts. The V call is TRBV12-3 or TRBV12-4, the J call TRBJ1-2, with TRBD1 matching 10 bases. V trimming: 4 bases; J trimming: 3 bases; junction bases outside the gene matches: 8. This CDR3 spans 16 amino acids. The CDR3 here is CASSSGQGHGDYGYTF. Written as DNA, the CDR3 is TGTGCCAGCAGTTCGGGACAGGGGCACGGTGACTATGGCTACACCTTC.

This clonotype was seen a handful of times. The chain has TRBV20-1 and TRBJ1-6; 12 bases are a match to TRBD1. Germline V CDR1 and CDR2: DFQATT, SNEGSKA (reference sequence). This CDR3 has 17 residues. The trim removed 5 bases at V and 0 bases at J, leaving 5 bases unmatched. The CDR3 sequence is CSAWDRGPTSYNSPLHF. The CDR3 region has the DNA TGCAGTGCTTGGGACAGGGGGCCGACCTCCTATAATTCACCCCTCCACTTT.

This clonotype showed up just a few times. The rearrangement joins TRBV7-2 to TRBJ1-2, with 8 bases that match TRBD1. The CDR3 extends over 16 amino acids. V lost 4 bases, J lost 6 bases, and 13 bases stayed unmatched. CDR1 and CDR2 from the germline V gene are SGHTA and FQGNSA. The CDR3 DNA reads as TGTGCCAGCAGCTCTACCGGGACAGGCCTTCGGGATGGCTACACCTTC. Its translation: CASSSTGTGLRDGYTF.

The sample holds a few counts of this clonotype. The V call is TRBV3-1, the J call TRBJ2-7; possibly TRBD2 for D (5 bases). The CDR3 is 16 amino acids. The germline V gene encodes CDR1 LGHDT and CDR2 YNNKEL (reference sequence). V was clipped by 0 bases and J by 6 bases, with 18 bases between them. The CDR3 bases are TGTGCCAGCAGCCAAGATTATGGGAGTAGCCGGAGCGAGCAGTACTTC. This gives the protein CASSQDYGSSRSEQYF.

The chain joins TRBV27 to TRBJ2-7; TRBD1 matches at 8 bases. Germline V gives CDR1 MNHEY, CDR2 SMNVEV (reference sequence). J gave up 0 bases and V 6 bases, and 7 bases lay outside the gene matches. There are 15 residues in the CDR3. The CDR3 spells CASSLSRGPSYEQYF. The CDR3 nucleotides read TGTGCCAGCAGCCTTTCCAGGGGGCCCTCCTACGAGCAGTACTTC.

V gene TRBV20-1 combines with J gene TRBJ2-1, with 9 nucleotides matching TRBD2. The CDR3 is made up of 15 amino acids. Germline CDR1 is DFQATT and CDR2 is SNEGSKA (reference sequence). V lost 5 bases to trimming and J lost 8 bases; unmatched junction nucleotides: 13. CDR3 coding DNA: TGCAGTGCTTCTAAGATAGCGGGAGTTGGGGATGAGCAGTTCTTC. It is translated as CSASKIAGVGDEQFF.

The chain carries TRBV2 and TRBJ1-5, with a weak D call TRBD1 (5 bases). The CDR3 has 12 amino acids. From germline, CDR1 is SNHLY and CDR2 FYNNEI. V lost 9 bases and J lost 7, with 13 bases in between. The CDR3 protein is CARGGGSQPQHF. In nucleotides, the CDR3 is TGTGCCAGGGGGGGGGGGAGCCAGCCCCAGCATTTT. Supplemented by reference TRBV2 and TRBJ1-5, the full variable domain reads EPEVTQTPSHQVTQMGQEVILRCVPISNHLYFYWYRQILGQKVEFLVSFYNNEISEKSEIFDDQFSVERPDGSNFTLKIRSTKLEDSAMYFCARGGGSQPQHFGDGTRLSIL.

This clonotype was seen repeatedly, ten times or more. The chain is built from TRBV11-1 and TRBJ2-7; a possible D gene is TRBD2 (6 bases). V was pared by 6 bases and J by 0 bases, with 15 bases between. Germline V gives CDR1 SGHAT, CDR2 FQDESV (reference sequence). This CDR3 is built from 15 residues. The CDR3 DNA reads TGTGCCAGCAGTTACCGGGAGTGGGGCTCCTACGAGCAGTACTTC. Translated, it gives CASSYREWGSYEQYF.

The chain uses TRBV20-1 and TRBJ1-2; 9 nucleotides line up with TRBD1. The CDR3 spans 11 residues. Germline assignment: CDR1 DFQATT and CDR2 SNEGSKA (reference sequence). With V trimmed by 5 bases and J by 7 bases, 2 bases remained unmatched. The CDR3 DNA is TGCAGTGCTTGGGACAGGGCTGGCTACACCTTC. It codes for CSAWDRAGYTF.

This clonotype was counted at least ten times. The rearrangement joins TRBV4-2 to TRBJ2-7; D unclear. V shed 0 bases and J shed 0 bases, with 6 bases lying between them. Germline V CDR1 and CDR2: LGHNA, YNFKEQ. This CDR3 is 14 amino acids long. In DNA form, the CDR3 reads TGTGCCAGCAGCCAAGACCCCAGCTCCTACGAGCAGTACTTC. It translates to CASSQDPSSYEQYF.

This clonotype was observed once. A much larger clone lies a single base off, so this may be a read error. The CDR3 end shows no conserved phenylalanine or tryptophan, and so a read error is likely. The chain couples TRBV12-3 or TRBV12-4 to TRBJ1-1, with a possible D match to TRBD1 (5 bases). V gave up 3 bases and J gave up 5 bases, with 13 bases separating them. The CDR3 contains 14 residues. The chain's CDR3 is CASSFWGVGTEAFS. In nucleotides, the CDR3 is TGTGCCAGCAGTTTTTGGGGGGTGGGGACTGAAGCTTTCTCT.